This TCR beta chain was identified in a study of identical twins. Overall study results and limits: Findings depended on cross-sectional statistics rather than tracking the same donors. Invariant T cells like MAIT and iNKT could partly confound the zero-insertion analyses.

Concerning this clonotype itself: Antigen specificity is unknown.

The CDR3 is 11 amino acids. CDR1 and CDR2 from the germline V gene are KGHDR and SFDVKD. Trimming removed 8 bases at V and 7 bases at J, with 8 bases between. TCRdb re-analysed the 5' RACE reads in MiXCR, keeping a single row per CDR3 protein. This sample has some 590,000 distinct CDR3 sequences; nearly 10% occur once, and the top ten carry roughly 3%. The same data also went into a second study, on yellow fever vaccine responses in identical twins.

This chain connects TRBV24-1 to TRBJ2-1, with a weak D call TRBD2 (6 bases). The source of this sequence is a woman between 18 and 29 years old in good health. Sequencing used PBMCs. CDR3 nucleotides: TGTGCCACCAAGGAGGGAAATGAGCAGTTCTTC. It encodes CATKEGNEQFF.